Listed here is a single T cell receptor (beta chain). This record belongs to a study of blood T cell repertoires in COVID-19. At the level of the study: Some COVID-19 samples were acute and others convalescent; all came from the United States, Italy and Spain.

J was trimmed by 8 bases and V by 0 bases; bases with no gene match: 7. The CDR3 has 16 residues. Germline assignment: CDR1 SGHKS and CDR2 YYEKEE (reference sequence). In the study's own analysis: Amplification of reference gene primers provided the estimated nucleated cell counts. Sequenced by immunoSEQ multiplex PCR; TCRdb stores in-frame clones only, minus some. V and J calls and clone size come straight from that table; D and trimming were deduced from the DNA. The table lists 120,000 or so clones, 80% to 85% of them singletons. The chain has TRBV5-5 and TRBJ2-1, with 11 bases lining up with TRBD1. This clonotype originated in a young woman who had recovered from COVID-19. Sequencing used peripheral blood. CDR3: CASSLAGQGAFDEQFF. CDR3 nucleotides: TGTGCCAGCAGCTTGGCCGGACAGGGGGCTTTCGATGAGCAGTTCTTC. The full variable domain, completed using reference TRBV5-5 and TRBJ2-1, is DAGVTQSPTHLIKTRGQQVTLRCSPISGHKSVSWYQQVLGQGPQFIFQYYEKEERGRGNFPDRFSARQFPNYSSELNVNALLLGDSALYLCASSLAGQGAFDEQFFGPGTRLTVL.